Shown below are 19 T cell receptor beta chains from a single sample sequenced in a study of T cell repertoires in cytomegalovirus infection. These receptors are not linked to any known antigen. In TCRdb, the reads were re-called with MiXCR into one record per CDR3 protein. The sample carries around 310,000 distinct CDR3 sequences, roughly 29% recorded once. Sequenced material: cultured PBMCs, taken from culture after CMV antigen stimulation. These receptors originate from a human donor in good health (CMV status not recorded). Some clones in this sample may be carry-over from other donors' samples.

This clonotype has ten or more counts. V usage is TRBV20-1 and J usage is TRBJ1-5; 9 nucleotides align to TRBD1. J lost 2 bases, V lost 4 bases, and 3 bases had no gene match. The germline gives CDR1 DFQATT, CDR2 SNEGSKA (reference sequence). The CDR3 contains 14 residues. The CDR3 here is CSAIQGARNQPQHF. The CDR3 bases are TGCAGTGCTATACAGGGGGCCCGCAATCAGCCCCAGCATTTT.

In this sample, this clonotype turned up once. The rearrangement links TRBV28 to TRBJ2-1; 9 positions agree with TRBD2. The CDR3 has 14 residues. Germline V CDR1 and CDR2: MDHEN, SYDVKM. Losses at the gene ends were 5 bases for V and 5 bases for J; bases not matched to a gene: 4. CDR3 sequence (DNA): TGTGCCAGCAGTGTTAGCGGGAGCGACAATGAGCAGTTCTTC. This translates into CASSVSGSDNEQFF.

In its sample, this clonotype was seen a few times. This chain joins TRBV19 and TRBJ2-1; maybe TRBD1 (6 bases). This CDR3 is built from 18 residues. CDR1 is LNHDA, CDR2 SQIVND, per germline (reference sequence). The V and J ends lost 4 bases and 1 base respectively, with 20 bases between them. CDR3 protein: CASSTEHQGRTSYNEQFF. DNA of the CDR3: TGTGCCAGTAGTACAGAACACCAGGGGCGCACGTCCTACAATGAGCAGTTCTTC.

The chain employs TRBV19 and TRBJ1-4; the D is unclear. Trimming removed 6 bases at V and 0 bases at J, with 5 bases between. The CDR3 spans 13 residues. Looked up from germline, CDR1 is LNHDA and CDR2 is SQIVND (reference sequence). Here the CDR3 DNA reads TGTGCCAGTAGGGGGACAACTAATGAAAAACTGTTTTTT. Translation gives CASRGTTNEKLFF.

V and J are TRBV9 and TRBJ2-7, with 11 nucleotides matching TRBD2. The germline gives CDR1 SGDLS, CDR2 YYNGEE. This CDR3 contains 17 residues. The V segment lost 3 bases and the J segment 0 bases; nucleotides outside the gene matches: 8. The CDR3 here is CASSDDPGTSGSYEQYF. CDR3 nucleotides: TGTGCCAGCAGCGATGATCCCGGGACTAGCGGCTCCTACGAGCAGTACTTC.

This sequence joins TRBV4-1 and TRBJ1-5, with D tentatively TRBD1 (6 bases). The CDR3 contains 15 residues. The germline V and J ends were trimmed by 0 bases and 4 bases, with 10 bases remaining between them. Germline CDR1 MGHRA, CDR2 YSYEKL. As DNA, the CDR3 is TGCGCCAGCAGCCAAGATAACAGGGCGAATCAGCCCCAGCATTTT. Protein sequence: CASSQDNRANQPQHF.

This chain links TRBV15 with TRBJ1-2; D remains unclear. CDR3 length equals 13 residues. Germline V gives CDR1 LNHNV, CDR2 YYDKDF (reference sequence). Trimming removed 5 bases from V and 6 bases from J, with 13 bases in between. In nucleotides, the CDR3 is TGTGCCACCAGCCGACGTCTAGGCGATGGCTACACCTTC. It is translated as CATSRRLGDGYTF.

The chain carries TRBV5-5 and TRBJ2-1, with 7 bases matching TRBD2. CDR3 length equals 17 residues. Trimming at V came to 1 base and at J to 0 bases, leaving 7 bases not matched to a gene. Germline V gives CDR1 SGHKS, CDR2 YYEKEE (reference sequence). Here the CDR3 DNA reads TGTGCCAGCAGCTTGACCCCTAGCGGAAGCTCCTACAATGAGCAGTTCTTC. Translation gives CASSLTPSGSSYNEQFF.

This chain links TRBV7-8 with TRBJ1-6; TRBD1 aligns across 8 bases. After removal of 5 bases from V and 5 bases from J, the junction contained 8 bases not matched to a gene. This CDR3 spans 16 amino acids. CDR1 is SGHVS, CDR2 FQNEAQ, per germline. DNA for the CDR3: TGTGCCAGCAGCCCGATCAGGGACAGGAATAATTCACCCCTCCACTTT. Protein: CASSPIRDRNNSPLHF.

The chain uses TRBV27 and TRBJ2-1; D assignment may be TRBD1 or TRBD2 (6 bases each). Germline-derived CDR1 and CDR2 are MNHEY and SMNVEV (reference sequence). The CDR3 consists of 15 residues. V dropped 6 bases and J dropped 3 bases, with 15 bases sitting between them. The CDR3: CASREGTPFYNEQFF. CDR3 sequence (DNA): TGTGCCAGCAGGGAGGGGACACCATTCTACAATGAGCAGTTCTTC.

The sample holds a few counts of this clonotype. The chain employs TRBV29-1 and TRBJ1-4; no clear D gene. Trimming left V 6 bases short and J 8 bases short, with 16 bases between. Per germline, CDR1 SQVTM and CDR2 ANQGSEA. The CDR3 spans 13 residues. CDR3 sequence: CSVLHGLGEKLFF. For the CDR3, the DNA is TGCAGCGTCCTTCATGGTTTGGGGGAAAAACTGTTTTTT.

The V and J genes are TRBV28 and TRBJ1-4; weak D call: TRBD1 (5 bases). The V gene lost 6 bases and the J gene lost 3 bases, with 11 bases spanning the gap. The germline V gene has CDR1 MDHEN and CDR2 SYDVKM. This CDR3 contains 14 residues. The chain's CDR3 is CASSLEGANEKLFF. CDR3 sequence (DNA): TGTGCCAGCAGCTTAGAAGGGGCTAATGAAAAACTGTTTTTT.

There are many counts of this clonotype. The gene calls are TRBV7-2 and TRBJ1-5, with TRBD1 as a possible D gene (5 bases). This CDR3 is 15 amino acids long. The germline V gene encodes CDR1 SGHTA and CDR2 FQGNSA. With 1 base removed from V and 5 bases from J, the gap between germline ends came to 12 bases. The CDR3 DNA sequence: TGTGCCAGCAGCTTAGTTGGGACCTCCTATCAGCCCCAGCATTTT. Translation gives CASSLVGTSYQPQHF. Full variable domain (rest looked up from reference TRBV7-2 and TRBJ1-5): GAGVSQSPSNKVTEKGKDVELRCDPISGHTALYWYRQSLGQGLEFLIYFQGNSAPDKSGLPSDRFSAERTGGSVSTLTIQRTQQEDSAVYLCASSLVGTSYQPQHFGDGTRLSIL.

The chain carries TRBV24-1 and TRBJ2-7, with 9 bases aligning to TRBD2. Trimming took 2 bases from V and 4 from J; bases not matched to a gene: 17. Germline V lookup: CDR1 KGHDR, CDR2 SFDVKD. The CDR3 has 19 residues. The CDR3 protein is CATSDSELAGADPNYEQYF. The CDR3, as DNA: TGTGCCACCAGTGATTCAGAACTAGCGGGTGCAGACCCGAATTACGAGCAGTACTTC.

This clonotype was counted between two and nine times. Written as DNA, the CDR3 is TGTGCCAGCAGCTTACAAGGGGATACGCAGTATTTT. This gives the protein CASSLQGDTQYF. This chain links TRBV7-3 with TRBJ2-3; D uncertain. CDR3 size: 12 residues. Trimming left V 2 bases short and J 6 bases short, with 6 bases between. Germline V gives CDR1 SGHTA, CDR2 FQGTGA.

This clonotype was counted between two and nine times. The V call is TRBV6-8, the J call TRBJ2-3; a possible D gene is TRBD2 (6 bases). The V and J ends lost 5 bases and 0 bases respectively, with 12 bases between them. The CDR3 has 15 amino acids. From germline, CDR1 is MNHGY and CDR2 SAAAGT. CDR3 sequence reads: CASSAGTLSTDTQYF. The CDR3 DNA sequence: TGTGCCAGCAGTGCGGGAACCTTGAGCACAGATACGCAGTATTTT.

This clonotype was detected a few times. This chain joins TRBV20-1 and TRBJ2-1; 8 bases are shared with TRBD1. With 5 bases clipped from V and 5 bases from J, the junction kept 11 bases outside the gene matches. Germline V gene sequence: CDR1 DFQATT, CDR2 SNEGSKA (reference sequence). CDR3 length: 15 amino acids. CDR3 amino acids: CSAFRGQGGNNEQFF. CDR3 nucleotides: TGCAGTGCTTTTCGAGGACAGGGTGGGAACAATGAGCAGTTCTTC.

CDR3 in DNA: TGTGCCAGCAAGGGAGAACAGGGCCATACTGAAGCTTTCTTT. Translated, it gives CASKGEQGHTEAFF. The chain joins TRBV2 to TRBJ1-1; the D gene is possibly TRBD1 (6 bases). Trimming took 7 bases from V and 5 from J, leaving 17 bases between them. The CDR3 is 14 residues long. Germline-derived CDR1 and CDR2 are SNHLY and FYNNEI.

This clonotype was seen more than once but under ten times. The chain links TRBV6-6 to TRBJ2-7; no firm D call. V lost 7 bases to trimming and J lost 6 bases, with 19 bases between them. This CDR3 has 14 amino acids. Germline V lookup: CDR1 MNHNY, CDR2 SVGAGI (reference sequence). Here the CDR3 DNA reads TGTGCCAGCATTTTACGGGCAGCCGCAGGCGAGCAGTACTTC. Protein product: CASILRAAAGEQYF.